This TCR beta chain was identified in a study of control samples from healthy donors and cancer patients. The assay was immunoSEQ multiplex PCR, and TCRdb's table has in-frame clones only and misses some. This sample has 150,000 or so clones, with 88% found just once. Germline V gives CDR1 SEHNR, CDR2 FQNEAQ (reference sequence). The CDR3 sequence is 14 residues long. Trimming took 5 bases from V and 2 from J; bases not matched to a gene: 4. This clonotype was sampled from a man between 18 and 29 years old in good health. The source material was blood. The V gene is TRBV7-9, the J gene TRBJ1-2; TRBD1 matches 8 bases. The CDR3 sequence is CASSKDRGNYGYTF. The CDR3 nucleotides read TGTGCCAGCAGCAAAGACAGGGGAAACTATGGCTACACCTTC.